The T cell receptor beta chain under discussion was sequenced for a study of T-cell reconstitution after alpha-beta-depleted transplantation in children. Study-level results: High day-60 TCRbeta diversity in some patients came from surviving recipient T cells and thymic progenitors. Reportedly, alpha-beta T cells present about two months post-transplant originated from several hundred expanded clones of graft origin. When one year had passed after transplant, most T-cell counts and diversity came from newly produced T cells.

Library preparation (for TCRbeta) was performed with unique molecular identifiers. TCRdb itself ran the PCR reads through MiXCR, one entry per CDR3 protein. The sample shows about 260,000 distinct CDR3 sequences, roughly 8% of them seen only once. This clonotype was seen repeatedly, ten times or more. The antigen is undetermined. The length of the CDR3 is 12 residues. Germline-derived CDR1 and CDR2 are SGDLS and YYNGEE. V gave up 3 bases and J gave up 5 bases, with 8 bases separating them. Sequences were derived from PBMCs, mostly from graft donor cells, sampled 180 days after TCRalphabeta/CD19-depleted stem cell transplant. V gene TRBV9 combines with J gene TRBJ2-5; no reliable D call. This sequence was found in a male patient between 5 and 17 years old who had a stem cell transplant for acute lymphoblastic leukemia, so the T cells may come from the graft donor. The CDR3 DNA follows: TGTGCCAGCAGCGGGAACTCCGAGACCCAGTACTTC. This codes for CASSGNSETQYF.